Listed below are T cell receptor beta chains from one sample, sequenced in a study of cytomegalovirus exposure and HLA in healthy donors. TCRdb's copy holds only in-frame clones and misses some; the assay was immunoSEQ multiplex PCR. This table holds roughly 300,000 clones, about nine tenths found once. The sample was PBMCs. The source of these receptors is a man in his forties in good health and CMV-seropositive. Both conserved end residues are part of each CDR3. A D gene is named only where the DNA matches it firmly.

V	J	D	CDR3
TRBV30	TRBJ1-4	TRBD1	CAQGQGATNEKLFF
TRBV19	TRBJ2-2	TRBD1	CASTIGAGGVTGELFF
TRBV10-3	TRBJ2-7	-	CAIGGEGEQYF
TRBV6-4	TRBJ1-5	-	CASSDKRDIGNRDQPQHF
TRBV28	TRBJ2-1	TRBD2	CASSLGTSGSNEQFF
TRBV6-5	TRBJ1-1	-	CASRQGAGTEAFF
TRBV28	TRBJ2-2	-	CASSLVVGRGNTGELFF
TRBV6-5	TRBJ2-1	-	CASRKQGAYNEQFF
TRBV5-1	TRBJ1-1	-	CASSPWTAKQGAFF
TRBV7-8	TRBJ2-5	TRBD2	CASSLKTSKETQYF
TRBV2	TRBJ1-2	-	CASSDAGNYGYTF
TRBV9	TRBJ2-5	TRBD1	CASSVAGQGQTQYF
TRBV7-9	TRBJ2-1	TRBD1	CSSSRDRLEQFF
TRBV19	TRBJ2-3	TRBD2	CASSSGRADTQYF
TRBV4-1	TRBJ2-7	TRBD1	CASSHLMTGTVDYEQYF
TRBV9	TRBJ2-3	-	CASSAQRDTQYF
TRBV7-6	TRBJ2-6	TRBD1	CASSSRDSYYSGANVLTF
TRBV5-1	TRBJ1-3	TRBD1	CASSLVGQGLGNTIYF
TRBV6-5	TRBJ2-7	-	CATQRLVPYEQYF
TRBV28	TRBJ2-5	TRBD1	CASSPSGTGGEETQYF
TRBV9	TRBJ2-5	TRBD1	CASSVGQGIETQYF
TRBV2	TRBJ2-1	TRBD2	CASISDSGINEQFF
TRBV20-1	TRBJ2-5	-	CSAVTGSQYF
TRBV9	TRBJ1-2	TRBD1	CASSVGTGAANYGYTF
TRBV18	TRBJ1-5	-	CASSPGQNQPQHF
TRBV27	TRBJ2-7	-	CASSLSAKNYEQYF
TRBV5-1	TRBJ1-2	TRBD1	CASSPLTGDYGYTF
TRBV6-1	TRBJ2-1	-	CASSESRGYNEQFF
TRBV15	TRBJ2-1	TRBD2	CATSRDPSGDNEQFF
TRBV2	TRBJ1-2	-	CAGQLGYGYTF
TRBV7-9	TRBJ2-1	-	CASSPWGTGTSYNEQFF
TRBV15	TRBJ1-1	-	CATSRVKGDDTEAFF
TRBV11-2	TRBJ2-3	-	CASSALRRDQLLKVDTQYF
TRBV2	TRBJ2-3	-	CASSAVLGTDTQYF
TRBV28	TRBJ2-1	-	CASSPPTFGSYNEQFF
TRBV7-3	TRBJ2-6	-	CASSEIRSGANVLTF
TRBV7-6	TRBJ2-7	-	CASSGGGHPYEQYF
TRBV28	TRBJ2-7	-	CASSLSQAGSYEQYF
TRBV7-8	TRBJ1-5	TRBD1	CASSLDRGPQPQHF
TRBV27	TRBJ2-7	-	CASSLGTSYEQYF
TRBV2	TRBJ1-1	TRBD1	CASSNQQGARTEAFF
TRBV4-1	TRBJ1-5	-	CASSQDLQYSNQPQHF
TRBV2	TRBJ2-3	TRBD2	CASRSGLALTDTQYF
TRBV19	TRBJ1-5	TRBD1	CASSFFGTGRPRDNQPQHF
TRBV7-8	TRBJ1-2	-	CASSPSLGGATYGYTF
TRBV4-3	TRBJ2-2	-	CASSQDGGLNTGELFF
TRBV15	TRBJ1-5	-	CATSRSRGSNQPQHF
TRBV6-6	TRBJ2-1	-	CASRSRGAAYNEQFF